This T cell receptor beta chain originates from a study of blood T cell repertoires in COVID-19. Study-wide background: COVID-19 samples collected from the United States, Italy and Spain covered acute and convalescent phases.

Generated by immunoSEQ multiplex PCR, the TCRdb table keeps only in-frame clones and is missing some. The table lists some 200,000 clones, more than 75% of them singletons, with around 4.5% in the top ten. This TCR was recovered from a man in his forties or fifties with acute or convalescent COVID-19. Input material: peripheral blood.

CDR3 protein: CASLSNRGGWYGYTF. The DNA of the CDR3 is TGTGCCAGCCTTTCCAACAGGGGAGGATGGTATGGCTACACCTTC. The gene calls are TRBV6-5 and TRBJ1-2; TRBD1 matches 7 bases. Germline CDR1 reads MNHEY; CDR2 reads SVGAGI. The V gene end was trimmed by 8 bases and the J gene end by 5 bases; junction bases not matched to a gene: 14. The CDR3 sequence is 15 residues long.